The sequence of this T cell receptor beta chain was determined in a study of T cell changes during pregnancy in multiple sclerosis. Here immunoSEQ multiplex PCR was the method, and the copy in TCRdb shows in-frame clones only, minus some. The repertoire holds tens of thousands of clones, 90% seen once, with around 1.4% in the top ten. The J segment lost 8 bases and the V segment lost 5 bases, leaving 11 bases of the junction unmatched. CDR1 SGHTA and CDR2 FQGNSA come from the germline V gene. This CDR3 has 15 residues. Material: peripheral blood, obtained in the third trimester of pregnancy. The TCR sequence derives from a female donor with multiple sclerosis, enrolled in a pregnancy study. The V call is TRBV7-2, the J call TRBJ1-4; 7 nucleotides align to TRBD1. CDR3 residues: CASSVDRAVWEKLFF. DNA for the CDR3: TGTGCCAGCAGCGTCGACAGGGCGGTTTGGGAAAAACTGTTTTTT.